This paragraph covers one T cell receptor (beta chain) sequence. The sample originates from a study of shared clonotypes between healthy human individuals. The CDR3 has 11 amino acids. Germline V gene lookup returns CDR1 SQVTM and CDR2 ANQGSEA. V lost 8 bases and J lost 2, with 9 bases in between. Libraries were prepared by immunoSEQ multiplex PCR; TCRdb keeps only in-frame clonotypes and omits some of them. The sample comprises about 990,000 clones, about four fifths of which are singletons, and 0.6% to 0.75% rests with the top ten. V usage is TRBV29-1 and J usage is TRBJ1-2; D is possibly TRBD1 (5 bases). Sequencing input: memory CD4+ T cells from PBMCs. Subset of the sample: CD45RA-negative fraction. This TCR was sampled from a young man in good health. Some clones in this sample may be carry-over from other donors' samples. The CDR3 spells CSIDRNYGYTF. CDR3 DNA: TGCAGCATCGACAGAAACTATGGCTACACCTTC.